This is a list of T cell receptor beta chains from one sample in a study of blood T cell repertoires in COVID-19. Repertoires were generated with immunoSEQ multiplex PCR, while TCRdb's copy carries only in-frame clones and drops some. The table has about 200,000 clones, around 87% seen once; the top ten hold approximately 6.2%. Source material: peripheral blood. Source of these receptors: a man aged 55 to 70 who had recovered from COVID-19. CDR3s leave out the opening cysteine and the closing phenylalanine or tryptophan.

length | J | V | CDR3
14 | TRBJ1-2 | TRBV6-5 | ASSSAQYRGQNGYT
14 | TRBJ2-1 | TRBV24-1 | ATSDPTSGRWNEQF
14 | TRBJ2-2 | TRBV7-3 | ASSLTASGSTGELF
18 | TRBJ2-7 | TRBV14 | ASSQDSGQVWGTGDYEQY
13 | TRBJ2-2 | TRBV30 | AQTGELRSTGELF
14 | TRBJ2-1 | TRBV18 | ASSPITGTGNNEQF
10 | TRBJ1-1 | TRBV6-5 | ASMGTVTEAF
11 | TRBJ1-2 | TRBV19 | ASSPTRGGGYT
13 | TRBJ2-7 | TRBV4-3 | ASSLGLVGIYEQY
13 | TRBJ2-5 | TRBV19 | ASRDGTGGQETQY
12 | TRBJ2-1 | TRBV27 | ASSPRDRGLGQF
11 | TRBJ1-2 | TRBV12-3/TRBV12-4 | ASRNGGGHGYT
12 | TRBJ1-3 | TRBV9 | ASSVGQPGNTIY
13 | TRBJ2-7 | TRBV3-1/TRBV3-2 | ASSERGLNTAEQY
14 | TRBJ2-7 | TRBV18 | ASSPRGGTGGYEQY
14 | TRBJ2-3 | TRBV12-5 | ASAQGLAGVSDTQY
8 | TRBJ1-4 | TRBV19 | ASRSEKLF
15 | TRBJ2-1 | TRBV27 | ASSLQLGAGVGNEQF
11 | TRBJ1-2 | TRBV24-1 | ATLGQGVDGYT
12 | TRBJ1-4 | TRBV7-9 | ASSPGTVSEKLF
13 | TRBJ1-1 | TRBV9 | ASSVVVSMNTEAF
13 | TRBJ2-7 | TRBV28 | ASSLGGTALYEQY
15 | TRBJ2-5 | TRBV5-5 | ASSQLSGVWVQETQY
11 | TRBJ1-1 | TRBV28 | ASSVQGASEAF